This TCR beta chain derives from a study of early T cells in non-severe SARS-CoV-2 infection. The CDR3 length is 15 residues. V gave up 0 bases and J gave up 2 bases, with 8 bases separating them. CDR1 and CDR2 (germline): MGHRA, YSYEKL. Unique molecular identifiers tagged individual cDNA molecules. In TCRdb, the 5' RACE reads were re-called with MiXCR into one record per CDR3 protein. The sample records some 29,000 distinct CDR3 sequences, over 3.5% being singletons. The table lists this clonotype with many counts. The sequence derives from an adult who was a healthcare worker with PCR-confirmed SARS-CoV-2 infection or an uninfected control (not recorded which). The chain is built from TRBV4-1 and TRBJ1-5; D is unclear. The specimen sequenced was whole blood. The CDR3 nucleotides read TGCGCCAGCAGCCAAGAGACGGGCGGCAATCAGCCCCAGCATTTT. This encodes CASSQETGGNQPQHF.